The entry below gives a single T cell receptor beta chain sequence along with its context. Trimming shortened V by 6 bases and J by 11 bases, and 17 bases separated the two germline ends. This CDR3 is 12 amino acids long. Germline V gene data show CDR1 as SQVTM and CDR2 as ANQGSEA. This entry belongs to a study of graft-versus-host responses after intestinal transplantation. Whole-study results and caveats: Researchers found peak circulating GvH clone levels linked to early post-transplant HvG declines.

The data were produced by immunoSEQ multiplex PCR, yet TCRdb's version contains in-frame clones alone and is incomplete. The sample lists about 25,000 clones, 40% occurring once. V usage is TRBV29-1 and J usage is TRBJ2-1; D is possibly TRBD1 (5 bases). This clonotype originated in a human patient who received an intestinal transplant. The specimen was alloreactive CD4+ T cells from a mixed lymphocyte reaction culture, collected before intestinal transplant. The subset was: CFSE-low proliferating T cells sorted from roughly six-day pre-transplant mixed lymphocyte reaction (GvH or HvG direction). For the CDR3, the DNA is TGCAGCGTCCTAGTCCAGGGCTTCAAGCAGTTCTTC. This sequence encodes CSVLVQGFKQFF.